The clone carrying this TCR beta chain showed up just a few times. No antigen is known for it. The data belong to a study of identical twins. Study outcomes and limitations: Conclusions were drawn cross-sectionally by statistical analysis, without following the same donors.

TCRdb processed the 5' RACE reads anew with MiXCR; each CDR3 protein has one entry. The sample comprises roughly 1.6 million distinct CDR3 sequences, more than 30% of which are singletons, and more than 0.25% rests with the top ten. Trimming stripped 2 bases from V and 2 bases from J, with 15 bases between. Germline V gene data show CDR1 as MNHNS and CDR2 as SASEGT. The CDR3 sequence is 16 residues long. Material: cord blood. The receptor was derived from a newborn girl in good health. The chain is built from TRBV6-1 and TRBJ1-1; D call uncertain. CDR3 amino acids: CASSEPGRSDNTEAFF. In nucleotides, the CDR3 is TGTGCCAGCAGTGAACCGGGCCGAAGTGACAACACTGAAGCTTTCTTT.